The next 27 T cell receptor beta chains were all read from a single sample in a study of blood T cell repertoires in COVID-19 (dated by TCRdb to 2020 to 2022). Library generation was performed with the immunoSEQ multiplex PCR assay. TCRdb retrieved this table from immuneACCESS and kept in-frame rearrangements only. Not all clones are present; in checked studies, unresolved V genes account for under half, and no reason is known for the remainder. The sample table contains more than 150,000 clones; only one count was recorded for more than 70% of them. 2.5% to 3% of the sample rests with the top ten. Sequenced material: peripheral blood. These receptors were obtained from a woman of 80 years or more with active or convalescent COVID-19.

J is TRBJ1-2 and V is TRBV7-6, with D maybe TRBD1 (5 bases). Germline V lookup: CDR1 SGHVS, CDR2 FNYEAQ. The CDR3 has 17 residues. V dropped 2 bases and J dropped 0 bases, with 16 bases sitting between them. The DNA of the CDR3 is TGTGCCAGCAGCTTAAGCTTAGGGGTCGGAGCTAACTATGGCTACACCTTC. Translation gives CASSLSLGVGANYGYTF.

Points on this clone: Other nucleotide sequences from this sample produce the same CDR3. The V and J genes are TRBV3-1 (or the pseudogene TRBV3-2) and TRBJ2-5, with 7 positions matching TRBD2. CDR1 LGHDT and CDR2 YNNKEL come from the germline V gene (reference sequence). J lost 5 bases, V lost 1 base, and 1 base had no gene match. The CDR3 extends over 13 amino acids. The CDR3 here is CASSQVRGETQYF. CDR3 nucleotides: TGTGCCAGCAGCCAAGTGCGGGGGGAGACCCAGTACTTC.

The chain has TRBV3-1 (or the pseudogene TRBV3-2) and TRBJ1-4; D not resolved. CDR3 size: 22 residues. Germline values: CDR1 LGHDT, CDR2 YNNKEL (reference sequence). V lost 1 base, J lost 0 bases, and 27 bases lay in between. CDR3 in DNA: TGTGCCAGCAGCCAAGGTCTTAGTACGGGAGCGGAGGAGCTTGCAACTAATGAAAAACTGTTTTTT. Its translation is CASSQGLSTGAEELATNEKLFF.

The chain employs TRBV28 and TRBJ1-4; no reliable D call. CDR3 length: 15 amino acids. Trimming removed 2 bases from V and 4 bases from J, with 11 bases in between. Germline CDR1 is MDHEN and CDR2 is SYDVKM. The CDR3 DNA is TGTGCCAGCAGTTTAGTGAGTGCATTTAATGAAAAACTGTTTTTT. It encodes CASSLVSAFNEKLFF.

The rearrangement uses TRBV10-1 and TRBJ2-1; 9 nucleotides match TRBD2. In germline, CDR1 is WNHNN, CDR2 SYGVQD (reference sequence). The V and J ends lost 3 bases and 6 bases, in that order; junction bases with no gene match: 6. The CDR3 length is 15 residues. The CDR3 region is CASSESLAGTNEQFF. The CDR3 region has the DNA TGCGCCAGCAGTGAAAGTCTAGCGGGGACCAATGAGCAGTTCTTC.

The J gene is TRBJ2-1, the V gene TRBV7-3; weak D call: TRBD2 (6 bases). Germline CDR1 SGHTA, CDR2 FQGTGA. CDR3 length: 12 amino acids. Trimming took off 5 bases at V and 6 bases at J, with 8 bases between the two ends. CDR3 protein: CASSAGSNEQFF. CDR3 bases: TGTGCCAGCAGCGCGGGGTCCAATGAGCAGTTCTTC.

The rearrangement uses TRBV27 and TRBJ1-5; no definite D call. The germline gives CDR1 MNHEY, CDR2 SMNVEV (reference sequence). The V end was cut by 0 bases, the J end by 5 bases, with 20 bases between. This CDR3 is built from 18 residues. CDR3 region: CASSLSYWAGQKDQPQHF. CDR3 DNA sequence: TGTGCCAGCAGTTTATCGTATTGGGCTGGGCAGAAAGATCAGCCCCAGCATTTT.

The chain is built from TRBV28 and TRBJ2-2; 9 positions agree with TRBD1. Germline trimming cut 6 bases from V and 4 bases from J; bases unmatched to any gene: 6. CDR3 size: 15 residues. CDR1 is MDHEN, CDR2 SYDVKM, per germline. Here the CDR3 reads CASSTGGLGTGELFF. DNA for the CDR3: TGTGCCAGCAGCACAGGGGGCTTGGGCACCGGGGAGCTGTTTTTT.

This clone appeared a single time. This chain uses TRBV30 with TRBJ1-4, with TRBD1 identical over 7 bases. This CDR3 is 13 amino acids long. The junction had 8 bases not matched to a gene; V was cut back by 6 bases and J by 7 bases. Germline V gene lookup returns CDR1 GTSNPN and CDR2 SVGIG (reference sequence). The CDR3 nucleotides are TGTGCCTGCCAAATGACAGGGAGTGAAAAACTGTTTTTT. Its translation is CACQMTGSEKLFF. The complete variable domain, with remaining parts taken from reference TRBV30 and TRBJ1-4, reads SQTIHQWPATLVQPVGSPLSLECTVEGTSNPNLYWYRQAAGRGLQLLFYSVGIGQISSEVPQNLSASRPQDRQFILSSKKLLLSDSGFYLCACQMTGSEKLFFGSGTQLSVL.

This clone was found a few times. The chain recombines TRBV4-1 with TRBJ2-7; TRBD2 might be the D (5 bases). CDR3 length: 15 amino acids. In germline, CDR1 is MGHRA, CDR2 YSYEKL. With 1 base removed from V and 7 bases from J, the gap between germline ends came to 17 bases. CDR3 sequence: CASSQAPRAPGEQYF. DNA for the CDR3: TGCGCCAGCAGCCAAGCCCCCCGAGCCCCGGGGGAGCAGTACTTC.

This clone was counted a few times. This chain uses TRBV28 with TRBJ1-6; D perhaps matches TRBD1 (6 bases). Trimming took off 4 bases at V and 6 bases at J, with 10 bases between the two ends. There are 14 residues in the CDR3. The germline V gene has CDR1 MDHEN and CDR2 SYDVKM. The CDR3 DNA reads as TGTGCCAGCAGTTCAACAGGGCTTAATTCACCCCTCCACTTT. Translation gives CASSSTGLNSPLHF.

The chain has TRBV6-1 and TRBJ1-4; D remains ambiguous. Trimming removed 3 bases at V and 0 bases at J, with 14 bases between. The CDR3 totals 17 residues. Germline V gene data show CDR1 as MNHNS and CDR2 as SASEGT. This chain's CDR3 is CASSDYPDIATNEKLFF. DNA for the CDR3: TGTGCCAGCAGTGATTATCCAGATATTGCAACTAATGAAAAACTGTTTTTT.

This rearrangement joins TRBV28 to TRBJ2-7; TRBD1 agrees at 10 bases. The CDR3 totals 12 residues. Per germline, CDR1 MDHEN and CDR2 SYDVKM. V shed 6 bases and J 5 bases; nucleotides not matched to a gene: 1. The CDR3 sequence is CASRGQGNEQYF. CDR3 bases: TGTGCCAGCAGGGGACAGGGGAACGAGCAGTACTTC.

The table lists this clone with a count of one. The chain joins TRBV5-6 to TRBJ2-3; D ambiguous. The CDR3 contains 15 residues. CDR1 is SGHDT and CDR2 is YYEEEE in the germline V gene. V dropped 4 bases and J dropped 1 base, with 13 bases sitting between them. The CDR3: CASSHKFARTDTQYF. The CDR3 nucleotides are TGTGCCAGCAGCCACAAGTTTGCCCGCACAGATACGCAGTATTTT.

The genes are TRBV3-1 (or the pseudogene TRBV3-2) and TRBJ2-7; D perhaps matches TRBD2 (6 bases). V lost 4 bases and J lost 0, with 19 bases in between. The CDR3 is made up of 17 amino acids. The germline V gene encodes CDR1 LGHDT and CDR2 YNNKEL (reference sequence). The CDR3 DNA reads TGTGCCAGCAGCCCTGCTTGGAGGGGCGATACCTCCTACGAGCAGTACTTC. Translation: CASSPAWRGDTSYEQYF.

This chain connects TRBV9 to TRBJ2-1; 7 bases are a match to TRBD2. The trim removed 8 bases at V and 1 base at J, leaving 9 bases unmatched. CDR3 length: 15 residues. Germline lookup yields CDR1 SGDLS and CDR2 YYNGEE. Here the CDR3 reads CASGEGPASYNEQFF. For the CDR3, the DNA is TGTGCCAGTGGGGAGGGGCCGGCGTCCTACAATGAGCAGTTCTTC.

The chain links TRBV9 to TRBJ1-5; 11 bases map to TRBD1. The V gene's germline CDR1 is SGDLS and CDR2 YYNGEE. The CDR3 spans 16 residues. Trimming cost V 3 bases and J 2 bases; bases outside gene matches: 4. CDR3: CASSEGQGAGNQPQHF. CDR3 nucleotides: TGTGCCAGCAGCGAAGGACAGGGGGCGGGCAATCAGCCCCAGCATTTT.

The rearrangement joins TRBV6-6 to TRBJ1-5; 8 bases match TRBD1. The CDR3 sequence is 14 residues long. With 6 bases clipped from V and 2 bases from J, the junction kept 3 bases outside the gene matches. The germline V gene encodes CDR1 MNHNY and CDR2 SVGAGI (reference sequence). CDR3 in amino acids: CASRDRAGNQPQHF. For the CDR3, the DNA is TGTGCCAGCAGGGACAGGGCGGGCAATCAGCCCCAGCATTTT.

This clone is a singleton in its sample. CDR3 amino acids: CASRGGSYSSYEQYF. The CDR3, as DNA: TGTGCCAGCAGAGGGGGCAGTTATAGCTCCTACGAGCAGTACTTC. The chain couples TRBV6-6 to TRBJ2-7; 7 bases align to TRBD1. V trimming: 6 bases; J trimming: 0 bases; junction bases outside the gene matches: 8. Germline-derived CDR1 and CDR2 are MNHNY and SVGAGI (reference sequence). The CDR3 length is 15 residues.

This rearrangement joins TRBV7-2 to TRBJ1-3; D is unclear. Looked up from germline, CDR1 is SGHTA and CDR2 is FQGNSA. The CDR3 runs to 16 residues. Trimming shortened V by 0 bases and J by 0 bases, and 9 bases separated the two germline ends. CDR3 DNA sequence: TGTGCCAGCAGCTTAGCACCCCGGAGCTCTGGAAACACCATATATTTT. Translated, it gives CASSLAPRSSGNTIYF. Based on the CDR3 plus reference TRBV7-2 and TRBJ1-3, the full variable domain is GAGVSQSPSNKVTEKGKDVELRCDPISGHTALYWYRQSLGQGLEFLIYFQGNSAPDKSGLPSDRFSAERTGGSVSTLTIQRTQQEDSAVYLCASSLAPRSSGNTIYFGEGSWLTVV.

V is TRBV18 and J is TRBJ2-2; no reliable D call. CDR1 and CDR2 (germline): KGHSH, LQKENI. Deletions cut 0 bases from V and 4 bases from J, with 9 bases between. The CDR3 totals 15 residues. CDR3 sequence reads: CASSPPATTTGELFF. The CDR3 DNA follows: TGTGCCAGCTCACCACCGGCAACAACCACCGGGGAGCTGTTTTTT. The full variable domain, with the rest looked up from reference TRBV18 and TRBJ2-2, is NAGVMQNPRHLVRRRGQEARLRCSPMKGHSHVYWYRQLPEEGLKFMVYLQKENIIDESGMPKERFSAEFPKEGPSILRIQQVVRGDSAAYFCASSPPATTTGELFFGEGSRLTVL.

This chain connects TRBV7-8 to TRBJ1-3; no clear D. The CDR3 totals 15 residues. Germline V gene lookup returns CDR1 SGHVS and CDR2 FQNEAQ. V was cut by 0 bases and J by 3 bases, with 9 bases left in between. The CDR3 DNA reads TGTGCCAGCAGCTTAGCAAGTGCGGGTGGAAACACCATATATTTT. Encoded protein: CASSLASAGGNTIYF. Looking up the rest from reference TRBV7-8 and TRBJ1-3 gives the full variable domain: GAGVSQSPRYKVAKRGQDVALRCDPISGHVSLFWYQQALGQGPEFLTYFQNEAQLDKSGLPSDRFFAERPEGSVSTLKIQRTQQEDSAVYLCASSLASAGGNTIYFGEGSWLTVV.

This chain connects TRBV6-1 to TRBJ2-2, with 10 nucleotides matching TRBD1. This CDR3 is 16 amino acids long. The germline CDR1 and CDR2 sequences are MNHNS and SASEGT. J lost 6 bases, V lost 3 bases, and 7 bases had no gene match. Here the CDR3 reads CASSDIGTGVPGELFF. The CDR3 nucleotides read TGTGCCAGCAGTGATATAGGGACAGGGGTACCCGGGGAGCTGTTTTTT.

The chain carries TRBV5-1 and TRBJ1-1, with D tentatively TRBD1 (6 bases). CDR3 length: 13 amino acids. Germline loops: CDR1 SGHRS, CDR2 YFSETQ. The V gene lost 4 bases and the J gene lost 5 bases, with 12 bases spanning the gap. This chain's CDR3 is CASSQDSGTEAFF. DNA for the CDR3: TGCGCCAGCAGCCAGGACAGTGGGACTGAAGCTTTCTTT.

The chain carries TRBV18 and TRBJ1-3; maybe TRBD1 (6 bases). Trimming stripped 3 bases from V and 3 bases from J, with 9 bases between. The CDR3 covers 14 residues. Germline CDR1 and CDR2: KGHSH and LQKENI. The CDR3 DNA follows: TGTGCCAGCTCACCGGGACAAGTTGGAAACACCATATATTTT. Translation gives CASSPGQVGNTIYF.

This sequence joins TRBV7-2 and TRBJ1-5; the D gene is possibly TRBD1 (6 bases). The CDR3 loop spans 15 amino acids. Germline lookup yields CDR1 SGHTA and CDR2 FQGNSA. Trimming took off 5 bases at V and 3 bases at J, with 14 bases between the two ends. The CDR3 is CASSGGGVANQPQHF. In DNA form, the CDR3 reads TGTGCCAGCAGCGGAGGGGGGGTTGCCAATCAGCCCCAGCATTTT.

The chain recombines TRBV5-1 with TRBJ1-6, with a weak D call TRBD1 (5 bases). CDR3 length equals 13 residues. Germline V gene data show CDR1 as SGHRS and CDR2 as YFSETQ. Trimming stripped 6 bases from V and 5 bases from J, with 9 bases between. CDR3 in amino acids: CASKGRDNSPLHF. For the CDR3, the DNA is TGCGCCAGCAAGGGCAGGGATAATTCACCCCTCCACTTT.